The clone carrying this T cell receptor (beta chain) is a singleton in its sample. This sample was taken from a study of blood T cell repertoires in COVID-19. Produced via immunoSEQ multiplex PCR; TCRdb's table is partial and in-frame only. The sample holds about 80,000 clones; about four fifths are singletons and the top ten take 9% to 10%. The CDR3 consists of 15 residues. With 1 base clipped from V and 7 bases from J, the junction kept 7 bases outside the gene matches. The germline V gene encodes CDR1 SGHNT and CDR2 YYREEE (reference sequence). Sequencing input: peripheral blood. The chain employs TRBV5-4 and TRBJ2-1, with 8 bases that match TRBD2. The sequence was collected from a human donor in a cohort sampled during active COVID-19. CDR3 in DNA: TGTGCCAGCAGCTTGCCGGGGGGGGCTAGGAATGAGCAGTTCTTC. Amino acid sequence: CASSLPGGARNEQFF. Combining the CDR3 with reference TRBV5-4 and TRBJ2-1 gives the whole variable domain ETGVTQSPTHLIKTRGQQVTLRCSSQSGHNTVSWYQQALGQGPQFIFQYYREEENGRGNFPPRFSGLQFPNYSSELNVNALELDDSALYLCASSLPGGARNEQFFGPGTRLTVL.